These T cell receptor beta chains were read from a single sample in a study of blood T cell repertoires in COVID-19. Clones were sequenced by immunoSEQ multiplex PCR, and TCRdb holds only the in-frame ones, with some missing. The sample contains some 110,000 clones, under 80% of which appear only once. The sample consisted of peripheral blood. The receptors originated from a middle-aged man with acute or convalescent COVID-19. Both conserved end residues are part of each CDR3.

TRBJ2-3	TRBV5-1	CASRSTGNSLEDTQYF
TRBJ1-2	TRBV18	CASSPWAGSPGKDGYTF
TRBJ2-5	TRBV9	CASSVATSGGVETQYF
TRBJ2-1	TRBV9	CASSVSGEQFF
TRBJ2-3	TRBV18	CASSPWTSGIPFVGTDTQYF
TRBJ1-6	TRBV11-2	CASSLALGEGSPLHF
TRBJ2-2	TRBV5-1	CASSLAQGAGELFF
TRBJ2-2	TRBV29-1	CSVSRDTGELFF
TRBJ1-1	TRBV6-5	CASTSSATEAFF
TRBJ1-2	TRBV28	CASIGQGSGYTF
TRBJ2-2	TRBV5-1	CASRDRASTGELFF
TRBJ1-2	TRBV9	CASSVGAESLGYTF
TRBJ2-3	TRBV9	CASSPGTQDTQYF
TRBJ1-5	TRBV21-1	CASSKDRAGNQPQHF
TRBJ2-2	TRBV6-4	CASRTRGGGADTGELFF
TRBJ1-1	TRBV30	CAWSVWNTEAFF
TRBJ2-7	TRBV6-1	CVSSEAPAGTTYEQYF
TRBJ1-3	TRBV7-9	CASSLASTSGNTIYF
TRBJ1-2	TRBV10-3	CAITPGQGRGYTF
TRBJ1-1	TRBV18	CASSPGGWTEAFF
TRBJ1-1	TRBV5-1	CASSLSVADTEAFF
TRBJ2-7	TRBV7-7	CASSPELAGEGYEQYF
TRBJ1-2	TRBV6-5	CASRETGGDGYTF
TRBJ2-2	TRBV10-1	CASSSDRDGGGELFF
TRBJ1-4	TRBV19	CASQKGATNEKLFF
TRBJ2-2	TRBV4-2	CASSQDLERELFF
TRBJ1-2	TRBV2	CASIKDRGNDGYTF
TRBJ2-4	TRBV10-3	CAISEFAGEAKNIQYF
TRBJ1-2	TRBV19	CASSGQGQNYGYTF
TRBJ1-1	TRBV7-9	CASSLSAGAVIEAFF
TRBJ2-5	TRBV3-1/TRBV3-2	CASSQGGLAGKETQYF
TRBJ1-2	TRBV4-1	CASSQDKGVTGAIYGYTF
TRBJ1-3	TRBV18	CASSPSLHSGNTIYF
TRBJ2-5	TRBV11-2	CASSITRETQYF
TRBJ1-2	TRBV19	CASSIHRENYGYTF
TRBJ1-6	TRBV6-5	CASTPGQGVSPLHF
TRBJ2-3	TRBV27	CASSLSYQTGGLRTDTQYF
TRBJ2-7	TRBV5-1	CASSLEQASYEQYF
TRBJ1-4	TRBV29-1	CSVWGATEKLFF
TRBJ2-4	TRBV5-1	CASSLDGGDIQYF
TRBJ2-1	TRBV10-3	CAISESTRNEQFF
TRBJ1-2	TRBV10-3	CAISTGLGYTF
TRBJ2-5	TRBV10-3	CATLSREAGKETQYF
TRBJ2-1	TRBV7-8	CASTSGRVSNEQFF
TRBJ2-7	TRBV20-1	CSAGGLAGHEQYF
TRBJ2-2	TRBV7-3	CASSLWVQGLSGELFF
TRBJ1-2	TRBV7-9	CASSFEDSGYTF
TRBJ2-3	TRBV28	CASGTIATQYF
TRBJ2-6	TRBV10-3	CAISLGQGDSGANVLTF
TRBJ1-2	TRBV28	CASTAPGTGGRYGYTF
TRBJ2-6	TRBV19	CASSFDFPGANVLTF
TRBJ1-3	TRBV9	CASSVGISDSSGNTIYF
TRBJ2-1	TRBV7-9	CASSTGLAGNNEQFF